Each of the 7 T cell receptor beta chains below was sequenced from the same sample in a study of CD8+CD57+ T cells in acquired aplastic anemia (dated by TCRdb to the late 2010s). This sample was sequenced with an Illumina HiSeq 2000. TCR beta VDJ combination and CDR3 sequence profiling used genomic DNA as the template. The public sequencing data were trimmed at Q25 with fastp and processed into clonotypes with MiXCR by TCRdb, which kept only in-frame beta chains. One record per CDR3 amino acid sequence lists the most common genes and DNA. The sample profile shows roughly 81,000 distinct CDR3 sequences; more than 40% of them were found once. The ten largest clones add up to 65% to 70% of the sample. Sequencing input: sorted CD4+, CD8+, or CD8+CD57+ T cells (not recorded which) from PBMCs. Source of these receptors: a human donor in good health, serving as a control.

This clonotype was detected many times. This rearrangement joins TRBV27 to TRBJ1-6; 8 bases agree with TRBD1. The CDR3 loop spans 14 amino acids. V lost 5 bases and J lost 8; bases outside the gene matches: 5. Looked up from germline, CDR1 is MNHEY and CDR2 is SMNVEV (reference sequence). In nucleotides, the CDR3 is TGTGCCAGCAGTCCGGACAGGGACTATTCACCCCTCCACTTT. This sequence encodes CASSPDRDYSPLHF.

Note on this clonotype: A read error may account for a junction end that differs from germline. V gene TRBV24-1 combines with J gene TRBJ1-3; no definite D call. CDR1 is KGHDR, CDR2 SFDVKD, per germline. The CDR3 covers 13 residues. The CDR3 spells CATSDLTGNTMYF. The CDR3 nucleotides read TGTGCCACCAGTGACCTTACCGGAAACACCATGTATTTT.

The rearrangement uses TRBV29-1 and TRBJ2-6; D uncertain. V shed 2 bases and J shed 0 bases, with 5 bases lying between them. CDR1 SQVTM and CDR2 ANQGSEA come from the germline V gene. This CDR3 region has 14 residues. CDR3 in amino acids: CSVEFGSGANVLTF. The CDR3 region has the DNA TGCAGCGTTGAATTCGGCTCTGGGGCCAACGTCCTGACTTTC.

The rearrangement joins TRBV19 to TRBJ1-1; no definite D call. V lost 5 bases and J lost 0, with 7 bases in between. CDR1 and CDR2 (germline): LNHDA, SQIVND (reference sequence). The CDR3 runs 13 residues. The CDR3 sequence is CASSPTVNTEAFF. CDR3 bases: TGTGCCAGTAGTCCAACAGTGAACACTGAAGCTTTCTTT.

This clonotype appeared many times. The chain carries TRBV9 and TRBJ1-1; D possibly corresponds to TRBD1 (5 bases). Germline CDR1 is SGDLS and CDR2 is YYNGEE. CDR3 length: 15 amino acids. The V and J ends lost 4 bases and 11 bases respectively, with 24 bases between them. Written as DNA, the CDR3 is TGTGCCAGCAGCCCTCCACAAGGCCAGGGTAGGTCTGCTTTCTTT. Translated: CASSPPQGQGRSAFF.

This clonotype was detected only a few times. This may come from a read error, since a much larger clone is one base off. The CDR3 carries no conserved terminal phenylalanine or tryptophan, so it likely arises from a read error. The CDR3 here is CASSLGVGPYNEQFL. CDR3 sequence (DNA): TGTGCCAGCAGCTTAGGAGTGGGGCCCTACAATGAGCAGTTCCTC. The genes are TRBV7-7 and TRBJ2-1, with D possibly being TRBD1 (5 bases). CDR3 size: 15 residues. With 1 base removed from V and 2 bases from J, the gap between germline ends came to 9 bases. Germline V gene data show CDR1 as SSHAT and CDR2 as FNYEAQ (reference sequence).

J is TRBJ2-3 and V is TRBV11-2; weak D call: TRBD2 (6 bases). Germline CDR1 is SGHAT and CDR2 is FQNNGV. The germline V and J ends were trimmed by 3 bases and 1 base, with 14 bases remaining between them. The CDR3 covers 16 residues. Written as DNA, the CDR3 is TGTGCCAGCAGCTTCGGTCTAGCGACGGGCACAGATACGCAGTATTTT. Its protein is CASSFGLATGTDTQYF.